This TCR beta chain emerged from a study of shared clonotypes between healthy human individuals. The study's findings and limits: Among donors, clonotype sharing was expected to be affected by sequencing depth.

Germline V lookup: CDR1 MNHEY, CDR2 SMNVEV (reference sequence). This CDR3 has 13 amino acids. Trimming took 7 bases from V and 3 from J, leaving 13 bases between them. A remark on this clone: Its antigen is still unknown.

Naive CD8 cells lacked CD45RO and underwent positive selection for CCR7, leaving out terminally differentiated effector memory CD45RA+ cells. Template for every sorted-subset replicate PCR totaled approximately 200 ng DNA, roughly 30,000 T cell genomes. Only in-frame clones appear in the TCRdb table, and some are missing; sequencing was by immunoSEQ multiplex PCR. The profile shows 750,000 to 1,000,000 clones, 80% to 95% of them singletons. The origin of this receptor is a man in his thirties or forties in good health. Sequenced material: naive CD8+ T cells sorted from blood. The J gene is TRBJ2-7, the V gene TRBV27; perhaps TRBD2 as D (6 bases). As DNA, the CDR3 is TGTGCCAGCACCGGGGACTCCAACTACGAGCAGTACTTC. Its translation: CASTGDSNYEQYF.